Listed below are T cell receptor beta chains from one sample, sequenced in a study of T cell responses to AZD1222 COVID-19 vaccine. The repertoire was sequenced with immunoSEQ multiplex PCR; TCRdb's copy has only in-frame clones and lacks some. The table lists over 120,000 clones, 85% to 90% of them singletons. Sequenced here: peripheral blood, sampled 28 days after the second AZD1222 dose. These receptors originate from an adult who received the AZD1222 COVID-19 vaccine. Both conserved end residues are part of each CDR3. Each record gives: V gene, D gene, J gene, clone size, CDR3 protein, CDR3 DNA. A D gene is named only where the DNA matches it firmly. Only some rows state a clone size, as once, few, many or a class for expanded clones.

TRBV19	TRBD1	TRBJ2-7	-	CASSRQGGGYEQYF	TGTGCCAGTAGTAGACAGGGGGGCGGATACGAGCAGTACTTC
TRBV29-1	-	TRBJ2-1	-	CSVIQMEPRQGVSSYNEQFF	TGCAGCGTCATACAAATGGAGCCCCGACAAGGCGTAAGCTCCTACAATGAGCAGTTCTTC
TRBV7-2	-	TRBJ2-1	-	CASSLVVAADNEQFF	TGTGCCAGCAGCTTGGTAGTAGCGGCCGACAATGAGCAGTTCTTC
TRBV9	-	TRBJ1-4	-	CASSVATSTGLTPNEKLFF	TGTGCCAGCAGCGTAGCTACGTCTACAGGCCTTACACCTAATGAAAAACTGTTTTTT
TRBV9	-	TRBJ1-5	-	CASSGGGNQPQHF	TGTGCCAGCAGCGGGGGGGGCAATCAGCCCCAGCATTTT
TRBV7-9	TRBD2	TRBJ2-2	-	CASSFPLADMNTGELFF	TGTGCCAGCAGCTTTCCCCTAGCGGACATGAACACCGGGGAGCTGTTTTTT
TRBV5-1	-	TRBJ1-2	-	CASSSGPGFGGYTF	TGCGCCAGCAGCTCGGGGCCTGGGTTTGGTGGCTACACCTTC
TRBV2	-	TRBJ1-4	-	CASAMRPGTGEKLFF	TGTGCCAGCGCAATGAGACCCGGGACTGGTGAAAAACTGTTTTTT
TRBV2	-	TRBJ2-1	-	CASSESRGLPLYNEQFF	TGTGCCAGCAGTGAAAGCCGGGGACTTCCACTTTACAATGAGCAGTTCTTC
TRBV27	TRBD2	TRBJ2-1	-	CASSLTSSNYNEQFF	TGTGCCAGCAGTTTGACTAGCAGTAACTACAATGAGCAGTTCTTC
TRBV19	TRBD1	TRBJ1-5	-	CASSIWGQGARQPQHF	TGTGCCAGTAGTATATGGGGACAGGGGGCCCGTCAGCCCCAGCATTTT
TRBV18	-	TRBJ1-1	-	CASSPSRTNTEAFF	TGTGCCAGCTCACCTTCACGGACGAACACTGAAGCTTTCTTT
TRBV4-2	TRBD2	TRBJ2-2	-	CASSQGGTGTSYTGELFF	TGTGCCAGCAGCCAAGGAGGCACCGGGACTAGCTACACCGGGGAGCTGTTTTTT
TRBV2	-	TRBJ2-3	-	CASSERTDTQYF	TGTGCCAGCAGTGAACGGACAGATACGCAGTATTTT
TRBV18	TRBD2	TRBJ2-7	-	CASSPSLAGANYEQYF	TGTGCCAGCTCACCAAGCCTAGCGGGAGCTAATTACGAGCAGTACTTC
TRBV28	TRBD2	TRBJ2-3	once	CASSGAGGSPDTQYF	TGTGCCAGCTCGGGAGCGGGGGGGTCCCCAGATACGCAGTATTTT
TRBV4-2	-	TRBJ2-5	-	CASSDREGKETQYF	TGTGCCAGCAGCGACAGGGAGGGGAAAGAGACCCAGTACTTC
TRBV9	TRBD1	TRBJ1-4	-	CASSVNAPTGNAEKLFF	TGTGCCAGCAGCGTAAATGCTCCGACAGGGAATGCCGAAAAACTGTTTTTT
TRBV5-1	-	TRBJ2-2	-	CASSLGPDAGELFF	TGCGCCAGCAGCTTGGGACCTGATGCCGGGGAGCTGTTTTTT
TRBV7-6	TRBD2	TRBJ2-1	-	CASSLPSGNDEQFF	TGTGCCAGCAGCTTGCCTAGCGGGAACGATGAGCAGTTCTTC
TRBV12-5	-	TRBJ2-7	-	CASGLPGGYEQYF	TGTGCTAGTGGACTCCCGGGCGGCTACGAGCAGTACTTC
TRBV28	TRBD1	TRBJ1-4	-	CASNLPGQGPGELFF	TGTGCCAGCAACCTCCCGGGACAGGGCCCGGGTGAACTGTTTTTT
TRBV2	-	TRBJ2-1	once	CASSEQARASYNEQFF	TGTGCCAGCAGTGAGCAGGCGCGGGCCTCCTACAATGAGCAGTTCTTC
TRBV10-2	TRBD2	TRBJ2-3	-	CASSRLAGGRDTQYF	TGCGCCAGCAGTCGACTAGCGGGGGGACGGGATACGCAGTATTTT
TRBV7-7	-	TRBJ2-7	-	CASSLGGGTSDEQYF	TGTGCTAGCAGCTTAGGGGGGGGGACTTCGGACGAGCAGTACTTC
TRBV28	-	TRBJ2-3	once	CASSLGRVFHTSSTDTQYF	TGTGCCAGCAGTTTGGGCAGAGTTTTCCATACTTCTAGCACAGATACGCAGTATTTT